A few counts support the clone carrying this TCR beta chain. The target antigen is unknown. The sample comes from a study of T cell repertoires in cytomegalovirus infection. V was pared by 8 bases and J by 3 bases, with 10 bases between. CDR3 length: 12 residues. CDR1 LGHNT and CDR2 FRNRAP come from the germline V gene. Findings and limits, study-wide: HLA-C-restricted TCR beta clonotypes specific for CMV led the ex vivo response.

TCRdb used MiXCR to reprocess the reads, holding one entry per CDR3 protein. The table lists 550,000 to 850,000 distinct CDR3 sequences, around 35% of them singletons, with 15% to 20% in the top ten. The sequence came from a human donor in good health (CMV status not recorded). Some clones in this sample may be carry-over from other donors' samples. This chain connects TRBV12-5 to TRBJ1-1; D call uncertain. The sequencing used cultured PBMCs, collected from culture after CMV antigen stimulation. The CDR3 coding sequence is TGTGCTAGTCGCAGATTAGACACTGAAGCTTTCTTT. Its translation: CASRRLDTEAFF.